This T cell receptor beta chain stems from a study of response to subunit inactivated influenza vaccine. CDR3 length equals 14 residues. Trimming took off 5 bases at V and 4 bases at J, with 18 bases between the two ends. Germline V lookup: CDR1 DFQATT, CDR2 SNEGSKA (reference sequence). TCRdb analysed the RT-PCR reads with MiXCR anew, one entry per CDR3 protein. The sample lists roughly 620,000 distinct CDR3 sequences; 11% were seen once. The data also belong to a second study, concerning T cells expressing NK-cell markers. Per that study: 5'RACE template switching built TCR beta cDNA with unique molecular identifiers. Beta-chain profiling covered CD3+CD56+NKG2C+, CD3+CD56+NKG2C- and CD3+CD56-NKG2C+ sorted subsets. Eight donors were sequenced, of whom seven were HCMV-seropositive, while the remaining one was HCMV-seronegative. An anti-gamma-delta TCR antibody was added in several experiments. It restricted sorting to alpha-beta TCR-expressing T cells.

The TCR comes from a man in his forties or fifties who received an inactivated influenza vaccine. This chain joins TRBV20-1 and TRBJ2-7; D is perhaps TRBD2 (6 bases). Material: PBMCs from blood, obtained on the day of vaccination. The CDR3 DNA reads TGCAGTGCTCAAATCGGGACTCCTCCTTACGAGCAGTACTTC. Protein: CSAQIGTPPYEQYF.